The subject of this entry is one T cell receptor beta chain. Its cognate antigen has yet to be identified. The input lacks base qualities; no much larger clone sits a single base away. The data were taken from a study of early T cells in non-severe SARS-CoV-2 infection (TCRdb year 2021). The study in broad terms: Because TCR sequencing relied on bulk RNA taken from unsorted whole blood, pairing of alpha and beta chains was not possible. What the authors observed across the whole study: VDJdb matching was skewed toward anti-spike CD8 responses, so virus-specific expansions were likely underestimated and private and CD4 specificities were missed.

CDR1 and CDR2 are drawn from the germline V gene (reference sequence): SGHKS, YYEKEE. Spanning cysteine to phenylalanine, the CDR3 consists of 12 amino acids. This entry keeps only the CDR3 DNA: 36 bases, framed from base 1. Trimming removed 0 bases from V and 6 bases from J, leaving 6 bases between the germline ends. The study was a case-control design nested within a healthcare worker cohort in London, UK, with weekly nasopharyngeal swab PCR tests and blood sampling. Healthcare workers were recruited between 23 and 31 March 2020, during the week of the UK lockdown, and were followed weekly for up to roughly 15 weeks. The method was 5' RACE. TCRdb lists the instrument as NextSeq 500. In the TCR library protocol, unique molecular identifiers were attached to individual cDNA molecules to correct for PCR bias and sequencing error. TCR alpha and beta chains were both sequenced, and the abundances of alpha and beta sequences in each sample were closely correlated with each other. The authors processed their data as follows. Decombinator V4 was used to perform V gene, J gene and CDR3 annotation of TCR sequences. Expanded TCRs were defined as changing significantly between any two time points under a Poisson model with p below 0.0001. TCR abundances were normalised to the total number of TCRs sequenced per sample and were expressed as counts per million. TRAV1-2 paired with TRAJ12, TRAJ20 or TRAJ33 defined MAIT TCRs, while TRAV10 paired with TRAJ18 defined iNKT TCRs. VDJdb, accessed 1 November 2021, was searched for CMV, EBV and SARS-CoV-2 annotated TCRs, excluding TCRs annotated for multiple antigens. The raw public reads went through TCRdb reprocessing: fastp at Q25, MiXCR clone calling, in-frame beta chains kept. Identical CDR3 proteins give one entry, which carries the most common genes and DNA. These V and J calls rely on TCRdb rather than the paper's analysis. In this sample the table shows some 62,000 distinct CDR3 sequences, roughly 9% of which occur a single time. The ten largest clonotypes hold roughly 12% of the sample.

The specimen was whole blood, collected at baseline. The source is an adult who was a healthcare worker with PCR-confirmed SARS-CoV-2 infection or an uninfected control (not recorded which). The receptor chain draws on TRBV5-5 and TRBJ1-1, with the D gene call left open. The bases read TGTGCCAGCAGCTTGGGTTGGGCTGAAGCTTTCTTT. This encodes CASSLGWAEAFF.